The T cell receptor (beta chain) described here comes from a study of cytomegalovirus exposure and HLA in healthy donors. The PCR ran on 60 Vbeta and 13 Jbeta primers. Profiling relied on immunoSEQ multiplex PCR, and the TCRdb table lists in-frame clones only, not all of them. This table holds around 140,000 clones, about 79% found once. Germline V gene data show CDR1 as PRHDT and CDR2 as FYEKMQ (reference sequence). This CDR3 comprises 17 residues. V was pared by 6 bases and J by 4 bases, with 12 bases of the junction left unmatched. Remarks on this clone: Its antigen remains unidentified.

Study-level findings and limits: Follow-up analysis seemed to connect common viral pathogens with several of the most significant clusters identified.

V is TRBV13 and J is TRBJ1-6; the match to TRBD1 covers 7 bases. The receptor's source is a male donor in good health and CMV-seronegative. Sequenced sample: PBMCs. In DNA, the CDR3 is TGTGCCAGCAGAAACTCGGACAGGTTGTCTTATAATTCACCCCTCCACTTT. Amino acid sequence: CASRNSDRLSYNSPLHF.